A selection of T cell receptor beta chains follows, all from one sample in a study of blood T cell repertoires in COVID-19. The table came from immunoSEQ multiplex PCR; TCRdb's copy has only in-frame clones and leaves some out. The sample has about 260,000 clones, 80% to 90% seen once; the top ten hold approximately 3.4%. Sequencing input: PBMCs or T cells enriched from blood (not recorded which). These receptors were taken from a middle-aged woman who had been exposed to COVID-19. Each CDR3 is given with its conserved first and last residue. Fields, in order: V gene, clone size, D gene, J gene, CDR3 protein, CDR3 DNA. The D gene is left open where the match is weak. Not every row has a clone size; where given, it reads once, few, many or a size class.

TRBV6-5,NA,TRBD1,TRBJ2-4,CASSFSVGGSRYF,TGTGCCAGCAGTTTCAGCGTAGGGGGCTCCCGGTACTTC
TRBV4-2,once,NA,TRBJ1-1,CASAGNMNTEAFF,TGTGCCAGCGCGGGAAACATGAACACTGAAGCTTTCTTT
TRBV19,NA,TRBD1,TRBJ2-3,CASSPGQGVRYTQYF,TGTGCCAGTAGCCCCGGACAGGGGGTTCGGTATACGCAGTATTTT
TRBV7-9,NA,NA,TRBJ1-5,CASSSQGGQPQHF,TGTGCCAGCAGCTCTCAAGGAGGACAGCCCCAGCATTTT
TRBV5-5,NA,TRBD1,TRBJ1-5,CASSDRESNQPQHF,TGTGCCAGCAGTGACAGGGAAAGCAATCAGCCCCAGCATTTT
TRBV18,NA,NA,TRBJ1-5,CASSRDRSQPQHF,TGTGCCAGCTCCCGCGACAGGTCTCAGCCCCAGCATTTT
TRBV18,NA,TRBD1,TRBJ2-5,CASSRDRGETQYF,TGTGCCAGCTCACGGGACAGGGGTGAGACCCAGTACTTC
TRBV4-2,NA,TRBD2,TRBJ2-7,CASSLSGGPYEQYF,TGTGCCAGCAGCCTTAGCGGGGGCCCCTACGAGCAGTACTTC
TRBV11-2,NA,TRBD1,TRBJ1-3,CASKETGTGNTIYF,TGTGCCAGCAAAGAGACAGGGACTGGAAACACCATATATTTT
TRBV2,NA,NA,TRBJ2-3,CASSEDLGRDTQYF,TGTGCCAGCAGTGAAGATCTAGGGAGAGATACGCAGTATTTT
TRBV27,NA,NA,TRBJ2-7,CASSSRFAGIIFEQYF,TGTGCCAGCAGTTCCCGGTTTGCAGGGATTATCTTCGAGCAGTACTTC
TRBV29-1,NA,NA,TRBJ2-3,CSARVGGTDTQYF,TGCAGCGCGCGGGTTGGAGGCACAGATACGCAGTATTTT
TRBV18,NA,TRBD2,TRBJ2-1,CASSPGALAGGYNEQFF,TGTGCCAGCTCACCTGGGGCACTAGCGGGAGGCTACAATGAGCAGTTCTTC
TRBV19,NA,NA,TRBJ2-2,CASSIFLNTGELFF,TGTGCCAGTAGTATCTTTTTGAACACCGGGGAGCTGTTTTTT
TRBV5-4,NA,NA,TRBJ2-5,CASSLAGEPKETQYF,TGTGCCAGCAGCTTGGCTGGGGAGCCCAAAGAGACCCAGTACTTC
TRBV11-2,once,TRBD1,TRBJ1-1,CASSARTGWSTEAFF,TGTGCCAGCAGCGCTAGGACAGGGTGGAGCACTGAAGCTTTCTTT
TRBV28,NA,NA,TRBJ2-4,CASSFRGGLDIQYF,TGTGCCAGCAGTTTTCGTGGCGGTCTGGACATTCAGTACTTC
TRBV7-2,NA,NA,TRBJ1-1,CASSLASRGTREAFF,TGTGCCAGCAGCTTAGCCTCACGGGGGACCCGTGAAGCTTTCTTT
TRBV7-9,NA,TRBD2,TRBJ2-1,CASSGGTSGPSSYNEQFF,TGTGCCAGCAGCGGAGGGACTAGCGGACCGAGCTCCTACAATGAGCAGTTCTTC
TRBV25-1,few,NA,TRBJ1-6,CASSKTGNSPLHF,TGTGCCAGCAGCAAGACGGGGAATTCACCCCTCCACTTT
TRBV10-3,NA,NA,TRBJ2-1,CAIIRGWSNEQFF,TGTGCCATCATCCGGGGTTGGAGCAATGAGCAGTTCTTC
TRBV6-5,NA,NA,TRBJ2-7,CASSYRSEQYF,TGTGCCAGCAGTTACCGCAGCGAGCAGTACTTC
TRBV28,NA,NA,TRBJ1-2,CASSFEQGYGYTF,TGTGCCAGCAGTTTCGAGCAGGGCTATGGCTACACCTTC
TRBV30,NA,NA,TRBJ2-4,CAWSHSIAKNIQYF,TGTGCCTGGAGTCACTCCATAGCCAAAAACATTCAGTACTTC
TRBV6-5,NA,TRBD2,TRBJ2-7,CASWGGTSIYEQYF,TGTGCCAGCTGGGGCGGGACTAGCATTTACGAGCAGTACTTC
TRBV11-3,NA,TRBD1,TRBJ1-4,CASSFGTGTNEKLFF,TGTGCCAGCAGCTTTGGGACAGGGACTAATGAAAAACTGTTTTTT
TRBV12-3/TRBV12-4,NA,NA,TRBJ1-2,CAITTGSGYTF,TGTGCCATAACCACAGGGAGCGGCTACACCTTC
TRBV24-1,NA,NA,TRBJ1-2,CATSDGFRAYGYTF,TGTGCCACCAGTGATGGGTTCAGGGCTTATGGCTACACCTTC
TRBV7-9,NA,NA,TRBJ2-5,CASSLFPGATQETQYF,TGTGCCAGCAGCTTATTCCCAGGGGCTACCCAAGAGACCCAGTACTTC
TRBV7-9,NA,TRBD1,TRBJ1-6,CASSKLAGGSPLHF,TGTGCCAGCAGCAAGCTAGCAGGGGGCTCACCCCTCCACTTT
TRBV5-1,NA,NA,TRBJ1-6,CASKTQGFDGSPLHF,TGTGCCAGCAAGACACAGGGTTTCGACGGTTCACCCCTCCACTTT
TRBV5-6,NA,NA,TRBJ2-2,CASSLVSGFGTGELFF,TGTGCCAGCAGCCTTGTGTCGGGGTTCGGCACCGGGGAGCTGTTTTTT
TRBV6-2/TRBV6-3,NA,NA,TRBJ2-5,CASSFAGRGETQYF,TGTGCCAGCAGTTTCGCCGGCCGCGGAGAGACCCAGTACTTC
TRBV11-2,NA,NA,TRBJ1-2,CASSSGRLNGYTF,TGTGCCAGCAGCTCAGGCAGGCTGAATGGCTACACCTTC
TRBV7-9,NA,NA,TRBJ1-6,CASSLGGTGRRNLHF,TGTGCCAGCAGCTTAGGGGGTACAGGGCGGAGAAACCTCCACTTT
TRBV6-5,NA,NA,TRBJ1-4,CASSYRGSQGEKLFF,TGTGCCAGCAGTTACAGGGGTTCACAGGGTGAAAAACTGTTTTTT
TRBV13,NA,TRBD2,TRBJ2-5,CASSLPGLAGARETQYF,TGTGCCAGCAGCTTACCCGGACTAGCGGGAGCACGGGAGACCCAGTACTTC
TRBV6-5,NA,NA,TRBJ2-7,CASSPMAGRSYEQYF,TGTGCCAGCAGTCCCATGGCGGGGCGCTCCTACGAGCAGTACTTC
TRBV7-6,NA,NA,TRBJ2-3,CASSLGGRKTDTQYF,TGTGCCAGCAGCTTGGGGGGACGTAAAACAGATACGCAGTATTTT
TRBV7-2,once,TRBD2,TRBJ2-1,CASSGGGANEQFF,TGTGCCAGCAGCGGGGGGGGTGCCAATGAGCAGTTCTTC